This record covers a single TCR beta chain. Its antigen remains unidentified. These data are taken from a study of beta chain features in type 1 diabetes. Study observations and caveats: Moderate but significant shortening of TCRB CDR3s was recorded in all four CD4+ subsets from Type 1 diabetes patients.

The sequenced template was cDNA made from the entire isolated RNA. The repertoire was sequenced with immunoSEQ multiplex PCR; TCRdb's copy has only in-frame clones and lacks some. This table holds about 250,000 clones, 14% found once. The sequence came from a woman aged 40 to 49 in good health. The sample consisted of naive CD4+ T cells from blood.

CDR3 protein: CASSLAAWSTDTQYF. As DNA, the CDR3 is TGCGCCAGCAGCTTGGCAGCGTGGAGCACAGATACGCAGTATTTT. The chain combines TRBV5-1 with TRBJ2-3; no clear D gene. The length of the CDR3 is 15 residues. Germline assignment: CDR1 SGHRS and CDR2 YFSETQ. V was shortened by 0 bases and J by 0 bases, with 8 bases between the two germline ends.